The rows below give T cell receptor beta chains drawn from one sample of a study of blood T cell repertoires in COVID-19. Profiling relied on immunoSEQ multiplex PCR, and the TCRdb table lists in-frame clones only, not all of them. Here the sample spans about 320,000 clones, around 85% being singletons. Sequencing was done on a sample of PBMCs or T cells enriched from blood (not recorded which). The receptors stem from a woman aged 25 to 39 who had been exposed to COVID-19. Each CDR3 is given with its conserved first and last residue. The D gene is left open where the match is weak. Clone size is stated in some rows and not others, as once, few, many or a class when expanded.

CDR3nt | CDR3aa | len | v_gene | d_gene | abundance | j_gene
TGTGCCACCAGTGGCACCGGGACAGTCTCTAATGGCTACACCTTC | CATSGTGTVSNGYTF | 15 | TRBV24-1 | TRBD1 | . | TRBJ1-2
TGTGCCAGCAGCGTAGGACAGGGGAAAGAGACCCAGTACTTC | CASSVGQGKETQYF | 14 | TRBV9 | TRBD1 | . | TRBJ2-5
TGTGCCAGCAGCCAAGTATCGGACACTAGCACAGATACGCAGTATTTT | CASSQVSDTSTDTQYF | 16 | TRBV4-2 | . | . | TRBJ2-3
TGTGCCAGCGGTCGGGGAGTCGAAGCTTTCTTT | CASGRGVEAFF | 11 | TRBV2 | . | . | TRBJ1-1
TGTGCTTGGGGGCAGGGGAACACTGAAGCTTTCTTT | CAWGQGNTEAFF | 12 | TRBV30 | . | . | TRBJ1-1
TGTGCCAGTACCCCTCTAGCGGGAGTGATCTCCGAGCAGTTCTTC | CASTPLAGVISEQFF | 15 | TRBV19 | TRBD2 | . | TRBJ2-1
TGTGCCAGCAGTTCCGGGACTAGCGGATATTACAATGAGCAGTTCTTC | CASSSGTSGYYNEQFF | 16 | TRBV27 | TRBD2 | . | TRBJ2-1
TGTGCCAGCAGCCAAGGAAATGACAGGCGCACTGAAGCTTTCTTT | CASSQGNDRRTEAFF | 15 | TRBV3-1/TRBV3-2 | . | . | TRBJ1-1
TGTGCCAGCAGCCCGAGCTACCGGGACAGGGTCAATGAGCAGTTCTTC | CASSPSYRDRVNEQFF | 16 | TRBV11-1 | TRBD1 | once | TRBJ2-1
TGTGCCAGCAGTTTCAACAGGGGGGATTCACCCCTCCACTTT | CASSFNRGDSPLHF | 14 | TRBV6-5 | TRBD1 | . | TRBJ1-6
TGTGCCAGCTCCTTCGGGGAGACAGGGGAATCACCCCTCCACTTT | CASSFGETGESPLHF | 15 | TRBV18 | TRBD1 | . | TRBJ1-6
TGTGCCAGCAGCCCAAACATGGACACTGAAGCTTTCTTT | CASSPNMDTEAFF | 13 | TRBV11-3 | . | few | TRBJ1-1
TGTGCCAGCAGCCAAGATGGAGCGGCCCGCTCCTACAATGAGCAGTTCTTC | CASSQDGAARSYNEQFF | 17 | TRBV3-1/TRBV3-2 | . | . | TRBJ2-1
TGTGCCAGCTCGTGGGACAGGGGCCGCGGCAGGCCCCAGCATTTT | CASSWDRGRGRPQHF | 15 | TRBV6-5 | TRBD1 | . | TRBJ1-5
TGCAGTGCTAGTTCGGGGGTGAGCAATCAGCCCCAGCATTTT | CSASSGVSNQPQHF | 14 | TRBV20-1 | . | . | TRBJ1-5
TGCAGCGTTAACAGGGACTATGGCTACACCTTC | CSVNRDYGYTF | 11 | TRBV29-1 | . | . | TRBJ1-2
TGTGCCAGCAGTTTATCTTACAGAATCTTCTCTGGGGCCAACGTCCTGACTTTC | CASSLSYRIFSGANVLTF | 18 | TRBV27 | . | . | TRBJ2-6
TGTGCCAGCAGCTTAGCCCCTTGGACAGGGGACGACTATGGCTACACCTTC | CASSLAPWTGDDYGYTF | 17 | TRBV7-9 | TRBD1 | . | TRBJ1-2
TGTGCCAGCAGGGACTTGGGACTGGCTAGCACAGATACGCAGTATTTT | CASRDLGLASTDTQYF | 16 | TRBV4-2 | . | . | TRBJ2-3
TGTGCCAGCAGTAGGGCGGGAGAGTCGTTCTTC | CASSRAGESFF | 11 | TRBV2 | TRBD2 | once | TRBJ2-1
TGCGCCAGCAGCCAAGATGGACGGGGGGGCTACAATGAGCAGTTCTTC | CASSQDGRGGYNEQFF | 16 | TRBV4-3 | TRBD2 | . | TRBJ2-1
TGCAGCGTCGTGAGCGGGAGCAGGAAACTCGGGGAGCTGTTTTTT | CSVVSGSRKLGELFF | 15 | TRBV29-1 | TRBD2 | . | TRBJ2-2